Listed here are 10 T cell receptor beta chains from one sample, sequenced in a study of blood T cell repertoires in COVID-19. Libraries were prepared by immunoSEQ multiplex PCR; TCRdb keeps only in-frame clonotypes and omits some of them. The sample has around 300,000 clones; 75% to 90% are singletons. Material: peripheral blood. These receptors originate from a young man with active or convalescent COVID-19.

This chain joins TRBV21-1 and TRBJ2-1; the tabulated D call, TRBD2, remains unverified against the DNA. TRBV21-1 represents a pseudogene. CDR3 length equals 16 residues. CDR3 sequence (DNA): TGTGCCAGCAGCAAAGGCATGGCTAGCGGGAGGGCTGAGCAGTTCTTC. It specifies CASSKGMASGRAEQFF.

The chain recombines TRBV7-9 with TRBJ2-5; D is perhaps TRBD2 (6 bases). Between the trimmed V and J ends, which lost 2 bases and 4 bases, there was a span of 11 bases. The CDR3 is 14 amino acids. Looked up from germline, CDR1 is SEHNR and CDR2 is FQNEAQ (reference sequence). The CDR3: CASSLISGVETQYF. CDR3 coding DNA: TGTGCCAGCAGCTTAATTTCGGGGGTAGAGACCCAGTACTTC.

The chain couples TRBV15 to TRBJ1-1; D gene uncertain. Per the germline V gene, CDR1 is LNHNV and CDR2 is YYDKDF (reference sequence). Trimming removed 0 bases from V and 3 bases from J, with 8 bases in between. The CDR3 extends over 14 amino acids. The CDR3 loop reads CATSRDLGDTEAFF. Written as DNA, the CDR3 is TGTGCCACCAGCAGAGATCTGGGAGACACTGAAGCTTTCTTT.

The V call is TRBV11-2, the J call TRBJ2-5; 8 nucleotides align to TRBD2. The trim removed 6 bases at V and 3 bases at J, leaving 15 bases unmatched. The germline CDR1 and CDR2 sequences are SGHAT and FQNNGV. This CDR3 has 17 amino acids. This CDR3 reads CASSDTYKTSVKETQYF. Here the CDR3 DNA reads TGTGCCAGCAGTGACACTTATAAGACTAGCGTAAAAGAGACCCAGTACTTC.

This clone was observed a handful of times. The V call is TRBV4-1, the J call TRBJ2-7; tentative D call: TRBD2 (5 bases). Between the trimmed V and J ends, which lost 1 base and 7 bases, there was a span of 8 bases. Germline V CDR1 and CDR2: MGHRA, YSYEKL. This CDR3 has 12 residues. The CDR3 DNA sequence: TGCGCCAGCAGCCAAGTTAGAGGGGAGCAGTACTTC. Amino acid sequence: CASSQVRGEQYF.

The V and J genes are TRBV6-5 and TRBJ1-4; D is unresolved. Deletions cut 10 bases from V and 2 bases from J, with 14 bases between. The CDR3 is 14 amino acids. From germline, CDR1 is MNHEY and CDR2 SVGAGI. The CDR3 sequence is CATGRTATNEKLFF. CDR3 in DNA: TGTGCCACCGGCCGGACTGCGACTAATGAAAAACTGTTTTTT.

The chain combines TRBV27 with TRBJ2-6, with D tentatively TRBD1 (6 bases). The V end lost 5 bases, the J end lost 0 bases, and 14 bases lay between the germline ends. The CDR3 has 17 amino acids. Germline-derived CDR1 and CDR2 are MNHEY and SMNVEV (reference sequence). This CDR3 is CASSGRDTNSGANVLTF. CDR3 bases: TGTGCCAGCAGTGGCCGGGACACCAACTCTGGGGCCAACGTCCTGACTTTC.

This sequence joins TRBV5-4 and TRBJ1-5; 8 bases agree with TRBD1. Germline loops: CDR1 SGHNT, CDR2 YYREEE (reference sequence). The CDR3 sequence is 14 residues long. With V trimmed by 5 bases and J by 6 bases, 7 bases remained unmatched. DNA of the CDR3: TGTGCCAGCAGTTTACAGGGGGGGGGTCAGCCCCAGCATTTT. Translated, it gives CASSLQGGGQPQHF. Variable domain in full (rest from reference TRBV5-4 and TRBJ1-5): ETGVTQSPTHLIKTRGQQVTLRCSSQSGHNTVSWYQQALGQGPQFIFQYYREEENGRGNFPPRFSGLQFPNYSSELNVNALELDDSALYLCASSLQGGGQPQHFGDGTRLSIL.

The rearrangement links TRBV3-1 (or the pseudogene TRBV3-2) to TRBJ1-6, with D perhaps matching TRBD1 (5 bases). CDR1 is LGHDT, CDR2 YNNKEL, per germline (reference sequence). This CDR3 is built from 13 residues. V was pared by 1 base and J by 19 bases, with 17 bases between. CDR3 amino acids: CASSQGPPGGKHF. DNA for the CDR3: TGTGCCAGCAGCCAAGGTCCTCCGGGGGGGAAACACTTT.

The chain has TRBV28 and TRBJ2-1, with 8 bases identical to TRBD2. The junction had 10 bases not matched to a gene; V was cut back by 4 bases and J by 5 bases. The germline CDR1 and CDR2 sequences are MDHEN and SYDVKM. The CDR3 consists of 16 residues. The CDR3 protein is CASSWTSRGAHNEQFF. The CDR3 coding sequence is TGTGCCAGCAGTTGGACTAGCCGAGGGGCTCACAATGAGCAGTTCTTC.